The clone carrying this T cell receptor beta chain was detected many times. What it binds is not known. Looked up from germline, CDR1 is SGHAT and CDR2 is FQNNGV. The CDR3 has 17 amino acids. Trimming at V came to 2 bases and at J to 9 bases, leaving 12 bases not matched to a gene. This sample stems from a study of regulatory T cells in long-lasting Graves disease. Broader study findings: The study examined only peripheral blood, not thyroid tissue.

As to time point: newly diagnosed GD, antithyroid drugs for less than 3 months. RNA from PBMCs was the source of the TCR library. The EDTA tubes were filled with 7 to 9.5 milliliters of drawn peripheral blood. Building of the TCR beta libraries involved iRepertoire HTBI primers and Arm-PCR of CDR3 regions. One entry per CDR3 protein results from TCRdb running MiXCR on the multiplex PCR reads. This sample has 420,000 or so distinct CDR3 sequences, with around 17% found just once. The same specimen was also included in a second study, on T cells in Graves' hyperthyroidism and ophthalmopathy. Turning to that study: HTBI primers were employed in a first-round RT-PCR of the TCR CDR3.

The clonotype originates from a woman under 30 with Graves disease. This material consisted of peripheral blood mononuclear cells (PBMCs), taken at new diagnosis, from a patient treated with antithyroid drugs. V and J are TRBV11-2 and TRBJ2-1; 11 nucleotides match TRBD2. The DNA for the CDR3 is TGTGCCAGCAGCTTACTTAGCGGGAGGGCCCGATCGAGTGAGCAGTTCTTC. It encodes CASSLLSGRARSSEQFF.